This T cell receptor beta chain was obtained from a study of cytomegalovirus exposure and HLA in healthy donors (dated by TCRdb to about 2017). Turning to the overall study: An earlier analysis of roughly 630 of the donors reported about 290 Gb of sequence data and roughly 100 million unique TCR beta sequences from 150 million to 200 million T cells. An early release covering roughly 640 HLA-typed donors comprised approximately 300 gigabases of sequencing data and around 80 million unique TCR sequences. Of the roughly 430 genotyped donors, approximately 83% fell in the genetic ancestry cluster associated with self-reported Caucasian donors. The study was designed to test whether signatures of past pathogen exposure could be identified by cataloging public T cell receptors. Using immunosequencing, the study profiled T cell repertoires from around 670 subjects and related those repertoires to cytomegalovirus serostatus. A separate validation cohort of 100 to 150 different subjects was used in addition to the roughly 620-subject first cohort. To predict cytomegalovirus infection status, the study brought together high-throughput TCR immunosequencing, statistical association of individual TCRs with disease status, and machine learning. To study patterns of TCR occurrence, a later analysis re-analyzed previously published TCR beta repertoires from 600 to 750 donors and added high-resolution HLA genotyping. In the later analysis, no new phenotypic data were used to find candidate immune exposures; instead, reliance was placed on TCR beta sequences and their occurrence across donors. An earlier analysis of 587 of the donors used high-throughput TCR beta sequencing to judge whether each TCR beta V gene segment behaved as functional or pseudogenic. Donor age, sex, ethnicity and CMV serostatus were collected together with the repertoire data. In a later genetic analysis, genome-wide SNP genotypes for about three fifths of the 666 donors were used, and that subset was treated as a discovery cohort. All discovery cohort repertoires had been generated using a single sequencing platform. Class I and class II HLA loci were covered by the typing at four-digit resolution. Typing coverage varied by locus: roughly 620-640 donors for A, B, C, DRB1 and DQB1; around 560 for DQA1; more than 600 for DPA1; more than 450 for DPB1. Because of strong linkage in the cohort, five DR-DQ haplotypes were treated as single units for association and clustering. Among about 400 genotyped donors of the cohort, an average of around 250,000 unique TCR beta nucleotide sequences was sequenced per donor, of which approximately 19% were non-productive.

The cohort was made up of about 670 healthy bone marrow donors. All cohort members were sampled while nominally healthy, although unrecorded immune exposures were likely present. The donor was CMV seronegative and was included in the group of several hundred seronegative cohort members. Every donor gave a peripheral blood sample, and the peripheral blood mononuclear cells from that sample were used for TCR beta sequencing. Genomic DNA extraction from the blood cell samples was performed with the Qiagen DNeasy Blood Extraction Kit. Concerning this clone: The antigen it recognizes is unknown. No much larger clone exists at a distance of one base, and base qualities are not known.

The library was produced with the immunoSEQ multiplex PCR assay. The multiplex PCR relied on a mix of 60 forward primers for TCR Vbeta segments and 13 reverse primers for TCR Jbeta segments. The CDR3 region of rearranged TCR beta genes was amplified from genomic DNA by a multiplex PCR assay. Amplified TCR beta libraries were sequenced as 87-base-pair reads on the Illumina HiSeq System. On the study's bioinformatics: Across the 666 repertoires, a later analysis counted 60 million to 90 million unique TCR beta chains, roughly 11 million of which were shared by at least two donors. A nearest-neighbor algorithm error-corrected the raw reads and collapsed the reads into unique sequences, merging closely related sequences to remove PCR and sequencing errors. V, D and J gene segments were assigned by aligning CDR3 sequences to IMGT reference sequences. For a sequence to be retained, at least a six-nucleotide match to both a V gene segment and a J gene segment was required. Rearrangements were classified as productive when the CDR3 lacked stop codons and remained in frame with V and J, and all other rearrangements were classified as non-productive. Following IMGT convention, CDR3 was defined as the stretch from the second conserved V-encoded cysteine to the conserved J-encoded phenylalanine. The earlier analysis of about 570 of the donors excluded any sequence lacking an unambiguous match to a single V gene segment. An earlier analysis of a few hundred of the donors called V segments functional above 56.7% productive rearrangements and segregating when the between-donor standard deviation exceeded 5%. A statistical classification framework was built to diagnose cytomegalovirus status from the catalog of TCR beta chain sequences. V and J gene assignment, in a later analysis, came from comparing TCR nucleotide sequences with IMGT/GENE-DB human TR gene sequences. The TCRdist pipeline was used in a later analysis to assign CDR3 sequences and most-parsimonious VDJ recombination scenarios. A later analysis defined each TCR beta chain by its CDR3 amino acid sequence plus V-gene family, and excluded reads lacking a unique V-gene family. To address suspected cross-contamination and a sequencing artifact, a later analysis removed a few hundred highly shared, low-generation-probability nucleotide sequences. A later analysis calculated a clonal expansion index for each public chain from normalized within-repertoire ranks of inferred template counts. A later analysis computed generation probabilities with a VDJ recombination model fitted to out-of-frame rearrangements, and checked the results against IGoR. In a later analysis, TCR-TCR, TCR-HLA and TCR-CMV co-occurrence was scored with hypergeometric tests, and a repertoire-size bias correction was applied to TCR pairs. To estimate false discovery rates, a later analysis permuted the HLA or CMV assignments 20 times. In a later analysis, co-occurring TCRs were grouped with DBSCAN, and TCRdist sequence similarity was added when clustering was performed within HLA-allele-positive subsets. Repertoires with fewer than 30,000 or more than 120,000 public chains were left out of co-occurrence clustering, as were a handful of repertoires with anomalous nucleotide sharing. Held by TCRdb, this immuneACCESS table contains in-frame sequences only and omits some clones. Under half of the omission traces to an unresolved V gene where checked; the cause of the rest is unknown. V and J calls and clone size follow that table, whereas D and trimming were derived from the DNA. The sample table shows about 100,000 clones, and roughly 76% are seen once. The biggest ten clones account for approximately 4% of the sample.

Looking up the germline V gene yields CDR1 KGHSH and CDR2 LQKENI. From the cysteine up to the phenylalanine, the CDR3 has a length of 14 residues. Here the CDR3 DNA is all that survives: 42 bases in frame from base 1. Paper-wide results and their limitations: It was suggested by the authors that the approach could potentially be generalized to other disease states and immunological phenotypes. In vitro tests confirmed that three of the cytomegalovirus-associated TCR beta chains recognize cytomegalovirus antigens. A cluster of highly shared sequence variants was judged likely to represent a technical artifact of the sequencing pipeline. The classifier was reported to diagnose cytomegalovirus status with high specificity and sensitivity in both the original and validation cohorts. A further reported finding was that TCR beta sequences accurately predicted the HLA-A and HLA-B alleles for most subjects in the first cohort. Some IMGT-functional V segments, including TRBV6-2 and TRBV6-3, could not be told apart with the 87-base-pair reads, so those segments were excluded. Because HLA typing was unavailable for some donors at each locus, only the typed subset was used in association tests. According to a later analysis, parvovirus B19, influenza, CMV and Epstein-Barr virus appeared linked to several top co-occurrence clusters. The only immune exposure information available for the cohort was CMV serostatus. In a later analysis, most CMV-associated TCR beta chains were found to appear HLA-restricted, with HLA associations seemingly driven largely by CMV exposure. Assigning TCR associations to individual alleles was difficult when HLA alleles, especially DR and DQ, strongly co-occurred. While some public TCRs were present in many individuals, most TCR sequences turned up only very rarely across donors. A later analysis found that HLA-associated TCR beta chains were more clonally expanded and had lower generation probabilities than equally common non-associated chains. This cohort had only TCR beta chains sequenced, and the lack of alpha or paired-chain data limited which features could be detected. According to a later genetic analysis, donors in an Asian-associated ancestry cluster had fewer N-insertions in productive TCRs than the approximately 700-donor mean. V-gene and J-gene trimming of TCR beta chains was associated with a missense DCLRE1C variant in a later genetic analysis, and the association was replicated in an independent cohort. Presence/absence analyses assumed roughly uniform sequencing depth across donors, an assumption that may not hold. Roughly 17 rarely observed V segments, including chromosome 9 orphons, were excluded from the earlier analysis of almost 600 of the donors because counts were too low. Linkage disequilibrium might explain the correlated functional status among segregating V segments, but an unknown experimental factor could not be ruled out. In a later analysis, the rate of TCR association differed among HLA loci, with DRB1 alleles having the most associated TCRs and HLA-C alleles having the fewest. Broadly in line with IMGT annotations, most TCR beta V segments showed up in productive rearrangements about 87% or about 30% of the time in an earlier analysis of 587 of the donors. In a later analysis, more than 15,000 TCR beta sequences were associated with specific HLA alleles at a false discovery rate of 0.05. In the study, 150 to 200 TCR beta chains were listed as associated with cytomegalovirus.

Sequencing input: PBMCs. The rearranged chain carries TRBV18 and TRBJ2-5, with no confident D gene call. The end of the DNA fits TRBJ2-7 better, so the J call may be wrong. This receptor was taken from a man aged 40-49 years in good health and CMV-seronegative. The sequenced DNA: TGTGCCAGCTCACCACTCTCTTCCGGTATCGAGCAGTACTTC. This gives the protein CASSPLSSGIEQYF.